One and the same sample provided the 21 T cell receptor beta chains below, sequenced in a study of T cell changes during pregnancy in multiple sclerosis. Clones were sequenced by immunoSEQ multiplex PCR, and TCRdb holds only the in-frame ones, with some missing. The sample holds under 95,000 clones; 91% are singletons and the top ten take about 1.7%. The sample in question was peripheral blood, obtained after pregnancy. The receptors here all came from a female donor in good health, enrolled as a control in a pregnancy study.

The V gene is TRBV6-5, the J gene TRBJ2-7; D is possibly TRBD2 (5 bases). The CDR3 runs to 15 residues. V lost 0 bases and J lost 2, with 11 bases in between. Per the germline V gene, CDR1 is MNHEY and CDR2 is SVGAGI. CDR3 DNA: TGTGCCAGCAGTTACTCACTAGGGAAGCCCTACGAGCAGTACTTC. It translates to CASSYSLGKPYEQYF.

V usage is TRBV5-5 and J usage is TRBJ1-2, with TRBD1 matching over 11 bases. After removal of 1 base from V and 6 bases from J, the junction contained 5 bases not matched to a gene. CDR3 size: 15 residues. Germline values: CDR1 SGHKS, CDR2 YYEKEE (reference sequence). The chain's CDR3 is CASSLLGTGGNGYTF. The CDR3 DNA reads TGTGCCAGCAGCTTGTTAGGGACAGGGGGTAATGGCTACACCTTC.

The J gene is TRBJ2-1, the V gene TRBV18, with 9 bases that match TRBD2. The CDR3 covers 15 residues. V shed 3 bases and J 7 bases; nucleotides not matched to a gene: 7. Per the germline V gene, CDR1 is KGHSH and CDR2 is LQKENI. This CDR3 is CASSPSFAGGNEQFF. The CDR3 DNA sequence: TGTGCCAGCTCACCCTCGTTCGCGGGGGGGAATGAGCAGTTCTTC.

The genes are TRBV7-2 and TRBJ1-2, with TRBD1 identical over 9 bases. Germline V gene lookup returns CDR1 SGHTA and CDR2 FQGNSA. The CDR3 sequence is 14 residues long. With 5 bases clipped from V and 7 bases from J, the junction kept 8 bases outside the gene matches. The CDR3: CASSLDRGGGGYTF. The DNA for the CDR3 is TGTGCCAGCAGCCTGGACAGGGGCGGGGGTGGCTACACCTTC.

The rearrangement links TRBV6-5 to TRBJ2-7, with 8 bases aligning to TRBD1. Trimming removed 2 bases from V and 5 bases from J; junction bases left unmatched: 5. Germline V CDR1 and CDR2: MNHEY, SVGAGI. The CDR3 runs 14 residues. The CDR3, as DNA: TGTGCCAGCAGTTACGACGGGACAGGCCACGAGCAGTACTTC. This sequence encodes CASSYDGTGHEQYF.

The rearrangement joins TRBV2 to TRBJ1-5; D might be TRBD1 (5 bases). This CDR3 has 15 amino acids. The V end lost 7 bases, the J end lost 3 bases, and 16 bases lay between the germline ends. In germline, CDR1 is SNHLY, CDR2 FYNNEI. In nucleotides, the CDR3 is TGTGCCAGCACGCTTCAGGGTAGGGACAATCAGCCCCAGCATTTT. This codes for CASTLQGRDNQPQHF. Variable domain in full (rest from reference TRBV2 and TRBJ1-5): EPEVTQTPSHQVTQMGQEVILRCVPISNHLYFYWYRQILGQKVEFLVSFYNNEISEKSEIFDDQFSVERPDGSNFTLKIRSTKLEDSAMYFCASTLQGRDNQPQHFGDGTRLSIL.

The chain uses TRBV9 and TRBJ2-6; maybe TRBD1 (6 bases). Trimming took 0 bases from V and 0 from J, leaving 10 bases between them. Looked up from germline, CDR1 is SGDLS and CDR2 is YYNGEE. The CDR3 extends over 17 amino acids. CDR3 sequence reads: CASSVDQGTSGANVLTF. The CDR3 DNA follows: TGTGCCAGCAGCGTAGACCAGGGGACCTCTGGGGCCAACGTCCTGACTTTC.

The rearrangement joins TRBV29-1 to TRBJ1-2; TRBD1 is a possible D gene (6 bases). V dropped 0 bases and J dropped 7 bases, with 18 bases sitting between them. Germline assignment: CDR1 SQVTM and CDR2 ANQGSEA. The CDR3 consists of 15 residues. The DNA for the CDR3 is TGCAGCGTTGAAGATCGGAGGACAGCGATTATTGGCTACACCTTC. Its protein product is CSVEDRRTAIIGYTF.

The chain joins TRBV11-2 to TRBJ1-1; a weak D match, TRBD1 (6 bases). From germline, CDR1 is SGHAT and CDR2 FQNNGV. V was trimmed by 6 bases and J by 2 bases, leaving 19 bases between them. The CDR3 totals 16 residues. The CDR3 loop is CASRVGWGQSNTEAFF. CDR3 in DNA: TGTGCCAGCAGGGTAGGCTGGGGACAAAGTAACACTGAAGCTTTCTTT.

The V and J genes are TRBV4-3 and TRBJ2-3; weak D call: TRBD2 (7 bases). The CDR3 extends over 15 amino acids. CDR1 is LGHNA and CDR2 is YSLEER in the germline V gene. Trimming took off 1 base at V and 4 bases at J, with 12 bases between the two ends. The CDR3, as DNA: TGCGCCAGCAGCCAAGGAGGGGGGGATGCAGATACGCAGTATTTT. This sequence encodes CASSQGGGDADTQYF.

The chain is built from TRBV21-1 and TRBJ1-5. TRBV21-1 is recorded as a pseudogene. The CDR3 has 16 amino acids. DNA of the CDR3: TGTGCCAGCAGCAAAGCGCGGCCGGCTCCTTGTCAGCCCCAGCATTTT. Translation: CASSKARPAPCQPQHF.

Here the CDR3 reads CASSQYRFVSEKLFF. The CDR3 bases are TGCGCCAGCAGTCAATACCGTTTTGTTAGTGAAAAACTGTTTTTT. The chain links TRBV23-1 to TRBJ1-4; D not resolved. TRBV23-1 is an open reading frame, and its role is uncertain. V was cut by 1 base and J by 7 bases, with 13 bases left in between. CDR3 length equals 15 residues.

The genes are TRBV18 and TRBJ1-6; D not certain. Germline CDR1 is KGHSH and CDR2 is LQKENI. The CDR3 length is 17 residues. V was shortened by 3 bases and J by 0 bases, with 12 bases between the two germline ends. CDR3 DNA sequence: TGTGCCAGCTCACCTAACAGCTTTAGCTCCTATAATTCACCCCTCCACTTT. Its protein is CASSPNSFSSYNSPLHF.

The chain recombines TRBV7-9 with TRBJ2-3; 7 positions agree with TRBD2. The CDR3 sequence is 14 residues long. CDR1 is SEHNR and CDR2 is FQNEAQ in the germline V gene (reference sequence). V shed 3 bases, J shed 0 bases, and the junction held 0 bases outside the gene matches. DNA of the CDR3: TGTGCCAGCAGCTTCGGGGGGAGCACAGATACGCAGTATTTT. This encodes CASSFGGSTDTQYF.

CDR3 DNA sequence: TGTGCCAGCAGCTTAGGGTGGGACATCGATACGCAGTATTTT. This translates into CASSLGWDIDTQYF. The chain is built from TRBV7-8 and TRBJ2-3; D may be TRBD1 (6 bases). The length of the CDR3 is 14 residues. Deletions cut 1 base from V and 6 bases from J, with 11 bases between. Germline CDR1 and CDR2: SGHVS and FQNEAQ. Full variable domain (rest looked up from reference TRBV7-8 and TRBJ2-3): GAGVSQSPRYKVAKRGQDVALRCDPISGHVSLFWYQQALGQGPEFLTYFQNEAQLDKSGLPSDRFFAERPEGSVSTLKIQRTQQEDSAVYLCASSLGWDIDTQYFGPGTRLTVL.

The J gene is TRBJ1-2, the V gene TRBV27; tentatively, D is TRBD1 (6 bases). Per the germline V gene, CDR1 is MNHEY and CDR2 is SMNVEV (reference sequence). The CDR3 has 15 residues. Trimming left V 6 bases short and J 2 bases short, with 16 bases between. CDR3 DNA sequence: TGTGCCAGCAGACTAAACAGGGCGGTAAACTATGGCTACACCTTC. Amino acids: CASRLNRAVNYGYTF.

The chain uses TRBV7-9 and TRBJ2-5; D is possibly TRBD1 (5 bases). The germline V gene has CDR1 SEHNR and CDR2 FQNEAQ (reference sequence). The CDR3 is 16 residues long. V lost 5 bases to trimming and J lost 2 bases, with 18 bases between them. The CDR3 reads CASSRALKGAQETQYF. As DNA, the CDR3 is TGTGCCAGCAGCCGGGCCCTAAAAGGGGCTCAAGAGACCCAGTACTTC.

The V gene is TRBV4-2, the J gene TRBJ2-2; maybe TRBD2 (5 bases). The CDR3 extends over 15 amino acids. Germline CDR1 and CDR2: LGHNA and YNFKEQ. With 2 bases removed from V and 3 bases from J, the gap between germline ends came to 10 bases. CDR3 protein: CASSQRTDYTGELFF. In DNA, the CDR3 is TGTGCCAGCAGCCAACGGACTGACTACACCGGGGAGCTGTTTTTT.

The J gene is TRBJ1-4, the V gene TRBV11-2; a possible D gene is TRBD1 (6 bases). The V end lost 3 bases, the J end lost 8 bases, and 7 bases lay between the germline ends. CDR3 length: 12 amino acids. In germline, CDR1 is SGHAT, CDR2 FQNNGV. The CDR3: CASSFTGEKLFF. CDR3 DNA: TGTGCCAGCAGCTTTACAGGGGAAAAACTGTTTTTT.

This clone was observed a single time. The chain links TRBV4-2 to TRBJ2-2, with a tentative D call TRBD2 (5 bases). The CDR3 contains 16 residues. Germline CDR1 LGHNA, CDR2 YNFKEQ. The germline V and J ends were trimmed by 1 base and 0 bases, with 9 bases remaining between them. Written as DNA, the CDR3 is TGTGCCAGCAGCCAAGGGAGGACTTCGAACACCGGGGAGCTGTTTTTT. Protein: CASSQGRTSNTGELFF.

V gene TRBV7-9 combines with J gene TRBJ2-1, with D maybe TRBD2 (5 bases). V lost 5 bases and J 0 bases, leaving 11 bases between the germline ends. Germline V CDR1 and CDR2: SEHNR, FQNEAQ (reference sequence). This CDR3 comprises 15 residues. CDR3 coding DNA: TGTGCCAGCAGCCCTCCGGGGTCCTCCTACAATGAGCAGTTCTTC. Its protein product is CASSPPGSSYNEQFF.